Below, one T cell receptor (beta chain) is given with its context. The sample belongs to a study of cytomegalovirus exposure and HLA in healthy donors. CDR3 size: 12 residues. V was trimmed by 2 bases and J by 4 bases, leaving 5 bases between them. Germline V lookup: CDR1 MNHNS, CDR2 SASEGT. The primer mix had 60 Vbeta and 13 Jbeta primers. Method: immunoSEQ multiplex PCR; TCRdb's copy keeps in-frame clones and lacks some. Of some 200,000 clones listed, approximately 82% are singletons. Sequencing was done on a sample of PBMCs. This rearrangement joins TRBV6-1 to TRBJ1-2, with unresolved D. This clonotype was sampled from a man aged 18-30 years in good health and CMV-seronegative. The CDR3 bases are TGTGCCAGCAGTGAAAACAGCTATGGCTACACCTTC. Its protein product is CASSENSYGYTF.